The following is a T cell receptor beta chain sequence with its context. Within the sample, other DNA sequences also encode this same CDR3. TCRdb's table, derived via immunoSEQ multiplex PCR, lists solely in-frame clones and lacks some. The sample includes 40,000 or so clones, 75% to 90% of them seen just once. The J segment lost 1 base and the V segment lost 0 bases, leaving 1 base of the junction unmatched. The germline gives CDR1 SGDLS, CDR2 YYNGEE. The CDR3 is made up of 15 amino acids. The sample originates from a study of sequential checkpoint blockade in melanoma. Study information: Patients were randomized 1:1 to nivolumab-then-ipilimumab or ipilimumab-then-nivolumab first-line.

Treatment denoted: randomized to nivolumab then ipilimumab (arm A) or the reverse (arm B). The source of this sequence is a human donor with melanoma. The rearrangement uses TRBV9 and TRBJ2-1, with 7 bases aligning to TRBD2. Material: CD8+ T cells sorted from blood (inferred from file names), obtained from a patient given nivolumab and ipilimumab in sequence. CDR3 region: CASSVGGGSYNEQFF. CDR3 coding DNA: TGTGCCAGCAGCGTAGGGGGGGGTTCCTACAATGAGCAGTTCTTC.